Shown below are 20 T cell receptor beta chains from a single sample sequenced in a study of molecular identifiers for immune sequencing clone quantification. TCRdb re-analysed the PCR reads in MiXCR, keeping a single row per CDR3 protein. The sample holds 460,000 or so distinct CDR3 sequences; about 26% are singletons and the top ten take about 0.75%. Specimen: naive CD8+ T cells from blood, with Jurkat cell RNA spiked in. As to subset: FACS-sorted CD8+CD4-CCR7+CD45RA+ naive T cells. These receptors were collected from a human donor in good health. Some libraries in this study had Jurkat cell RNA spiked in.

The chain joins TRBV29-1 to TRBJ2-1; the D gene could be TRBD1 or TRBD2 (5 bases each). The germline gives CDR1 SQVTM, CDR2 ANQGSEA. CDR3 length: 12 amino acids. V shed 4 bases and J shed 5 bases, with 9 bases lying between them. DNA for the CDR3: TGCAGCGTTGTGGGGGAGCACAATGAGCAGTTCTTC. Protein: CSVVGEHNEQFF.

This clonotype has at least ten counts. The J gene is TRBJ2-3, the V gene TRBV11-2, with 7 nucleotides matching TRBD2. The CDR3 contains 14 residues. J was trimmed by 2 bases and V by 3 bases; bases with no gene match: 2. The germline V gene encodes CDR1 SGHAT and CDR2 FQNNGV. The CDR3 nucleotides are TGTGCCAGCAGCTTGGGAGGGCTCACAGATACGCAGTATTTT. Residues: CASSLGGLTDTQYF.

Details on this clonotype: The junction shows a germline mismatch at one end, possibly a read error. The gene calls are TRBV12-3 or TRBV12-4 and TRBJ2-5; D remains unclear. This CDR3 has 15 amino acids. The CDR3 here is CASSFEYSLQEAQYF. The CDR3 coding sequence is TGTGCCAGCAGTTTCGAATACAGTCTGCAAGAGGCCCAGTACTTC.

This clonotype was recorded many times. The chain joins TRBV4-1 to TRBJ2-7, with D perhaps TRBD2 (6 bases). Per germline, CDR1 MGHRA and CDR2 YSYEKL. The CDR3 is 15 residues long. The V gene lost 1 base and the J gene lost 4 bases, with 14 bases spanning the gap. The CDR3 DNA is TGCGCCAGCAGCCAAGTCACAGGCGGAGGGTACGAGCAGTACTTC. Protein: CASSQVTGGGYEQYF.

Only a few counts were recorded for this clonotype. The chain recombines TRBV4-3 with TRBJ1-2; tentative D call: TRBD1 (6 bases). The CDR3 sequence is 15 residues long. The ends were cut back, 3 bases at V and 6 bases at J, with 17 bases in the middle. CDR1 and CDR2 from the germline V gene are LGHNA and YSLEER. The DNA of the CDR3 is TGCGCCAGCAGCCATTATTATCAGGGGTTCGATGGCTACACCTTC. Its translation is CASSHYYQGFDGYTF.

This chain joins TRBV29-1 and TRBJ1-1; 10 nucleotides line up with TRBD1. Germline V gene sequence: CDR1 SQVTM, CDR2 ANQGSEA. V shed 7 bases, J shed 6 bases, and the junction held 8 bases outside the gene matches. The CDR3 length is 13 residues. CDR3 protein: CSAIGQGVSEAFF. The CDR3 DNA reads TGCAGCGCCATAGGACAGGGGGTGTCTGAAGCTTTCTTT.

This clonotype has only a few counts. The V gene is TRBV7-8, the J gene TRBJ1-6, with 8 bases that match TRBD1. Germline-derived CDR1 and CDR2 are SGHVS and FQNEAQ. This CDR3 region has 14 residues. Germline trimming cut 5 bases from V and 9 bases from J; bases unmatched to any gene: 6. The CDR3 spells CASSRTGSLSPLHF. Here the CDR3 DNA reads TGTGCCAGCAGCCGGACAGGGTCACTTTCACCCCTCCACTTT.

The genes are TRBV20-1 and TRBJ2-7; D possibly matches TRBD1 or TRBD2 (6 bases each). The CDR3 contains 17 residues. Germline values: CDR1 DFQATT, CDR2 SNEGSKA (reference sequence). V lost 6 bases and J 0 bases, leaving 24 bases between the germline ends. CDR3 coding DNA: TGCAGTGCCCCGGACAGTGGGGGGTTGGGGCTCTCCTACGAGCAGTACTTC. Its translation is CSAPDSGGLGLSYEQYF.

Only a few counts were recorded for this clonotype. V gene TRBV27 combines with J gene TRBJ1-4, with 9 nucleotides matching TRBD1. CDR1 and CDR2 from the germline V gene are MNHEY and SMNVEV (reference sequence). CDR3 length: 18 residues. Unmatched junction bases numbered 11, after V lost 3 bases and J lost 3 bases. The CDR3 reads CASSFKGQGVVPNEKLFF. Here the CDR3 DNA reads TGTGCCAGCAGTTTCAAGGGACAGGGAGTGGTTCCTAATGAAAAACTGTTTTTT. The entire variable domain, with the rest obtained from reference TRBV27 and TRBJ1-4, is as follows: EAQVTQNPRYLITVTGKKLTVTCSQNMNHEYMSWYRQDPGLGLRQIYYSMNVEVTDKGDVPEGYKVSRKEKRNFPLILESPSPNQTSLYFCASSFKGQGVVPNEKLFFGSGTQLSVL.

This clonotype showed up many times. V is TRBV29-1 and J is TRBJ1-1; D is perhaps TRBD1 (5 bases). V was clipped by 6 bases and J by 2 bases, with 19 bases between them. Germline CDR1 SQVTM, CDR2 ANQGSEA. This CDR3 has 15 amino acids. The CDR3: CSVLSTMTENTEAFF. The CDR3 bases are TGCAGCGTACTCTCCACGATGACAGAAAACACTGAAGCTTTCTTT.

This rearrangement joins TRBV4-1 to TRBJ2-7; 10 positions match TRBD2. V lost 0 bases, J lost 7 bases, and 6 bases stayed unmatched. The CDR3 length is 15 residues. Germline values: CDR1 MGHRA, CDR2 YSYEKL. CDR3 loop: CASSQDLTSGREQYF. The DNA for the CDR3 is TGCGCCAGCAGCCAAGATTTGACTAGCGGGCGGGAGCAGTACTTC.

This clonotype was recorded a few times. The chain combines TRBV6-5 with TRBJ2-7; a weak D match, TRBD1 (6 bases). V was cut by 6 bases and J by 2 bases, with 14 bases left in between. The CDR3 length is 14 residues. In germline, CDR1 is MNHEY, CDR2 SVGAGI. CDR3 DNA: TGTGCCAGCAGGGGTACAGGGAATCCCTACGAGCAGTACTTC. It yields the protein CASRGTGNPYEQYF.

In this sample, this clonotype turned up a few times. The chain employs TRBV7-2 and TRBJ2-1, with 7 bases identical to TRBD2. V gave up 8 bases and J gave up 1 base; unmatched junction bases: 11. CDR3 length equals 16 residues. The germline V gene has CDR1 SGHTA and CDR2 FQGNSA. This CDR3 is CASGPPGAGSYNEQFF. The CDR3 nucleotides are TGTGCCAGCGGCCCCCCCGGAGCGGGGTCCTACAATGAGCAGTTCTTC.

This clonotype was observed a single time. The chain couples TRBV21-1 to TRBJ1-5; no DNA check was done on the table's D call, TRBD1. TRBV21-1 is recorded as a pseudogene. The CDR3 runs 21 residues. The CDR3: CASSKGVMRDRVNYSNQPQHF. CDR3 sequence (DNA): TGTGCCAGCAGCAAAGGAGTAATGCGGGACAGGGTAAATTATAGCAATCAGCCCCAGCATTTT.

CDR3 DNA sequence: TGTGCCAGCAGTTTTTTTGGGGGGAACTACACCGGGGAGCTGTTTTTT. It translates to CASSFFGGNYTGELFF. This chain links TRBV12-3 or TRBV12-4 with TRBJ2-2; possible D gene TRBD2, 6 bases. The CDR3 is made up of 16 amino acids. Trimming stripped 3 bases from V and 3 bases from J, with 14 bases between.

This clonotype was observed many times. The rearrangement uses TRBV19 and TRBJ1-1; D is unclear. V was pared by 7 bases and J by 3 bases, with 12 bases between. The length of the CDR3 is 13 residues. Per the germline V gene, CDR1 is LNHDA and CDR2 is SQIVND (reference sequence). Here the CDR3 DNA reads TGTGCCAGTAAAGCTCTCTCGTACACTGAAGCTTTCTTT. Its translation: CASKALSYTEAFF.

Turning to this clonotype: At one boundary the junction diverges from the germline segment, which might be a read error. J is TRBJ2-3 and V is TRBV9; possibly TRBD1 or TRBD2 for D (5 bases each). The CDR3 runs to 11 residues. The germline CDR1 and CDR2 sequences are SGDLS and YYNGEE. The CDR3 loop is CASPGSDTRYF. CDR3 DNA: TGTGCCAGCCCAGGGAGCGATACGCGGTATTTT.

This clonotype has a count of ten or more. This chain uses TRBV6-6 with TRBJ2-3; no clear D. Looked up from germline, CDR1 is MNHNY and CDR2 is SVGAGI (reference sequence). Trimming left V 4 bases short and J 11 bases short, with 7 bases between. This CDR3 contains 10 residues. The CDR3 sequence: CASSSGKQYF. CDR3 coding DNA: TGTGCCAGCAGTTCGGGCAAGCAGTATTTT.

This clonotype has a handful of counts. The chain couples TRBV2 to TRBJ2-7; D unclear. The CDR3 is 17 residues long. CDR1 and CDR2 from the germline V gene are SNHLY and FYNNEI. The ends were cut back, 3 bases at V and 0 bases at J, with 18 bases in the middle. DNA for the CDR3: TGTGCCAGCAGTGACGAGGCAGCCATAGGCAACTCCTACGAGCAGTACTTC. It encodes CASSDEAAIGNSYEQYF.

Regarding this clonotype: A much bigger clone sits one base away, suggesting this may be a read error. The gene calls are TRBV24-1 and TRBJ2-1, with unresolved D. This CDR3 has 14 amino acids. Germline V gene lookup returns CDR1 KGHDR and CDR2 SFDVKD. The CDR3 is CATSSKSSCNEQFF. The CDR3 coding sequence is TGTGCCACCAGTAGTAAAAGCTCCTGCAATGAGCAGTTCTTC.